This entry lists 20 T cell receptor beta chains sequenced from one sample in a study of cytomegalovirus exposure and HLA in healthy donors. PCR amplification relied on 60 Vbeta primers (plus 13 Jbeta primers). Sequenced by immunoSEQ multiplex PCR; TCRdb stores in-frame clones only, minus some. The sample lists 80,000 to 100,000 clones, about 80% occurring once. Sequenced material: PBMCs. Receptors were obtained from a man aged 18-30 years in good health and CMV-seropositive.

This chain connects TRBV27 to TRBJ2-7, with D possibly TRBD1 on 6 matching bases. The germline CDR1 and CDR2 sequences are MNHEY and SMNVEV (reference sequence). Trimming shortened V by 5 bases and J by 5 bases, and 22 bases separated the two germline ends. The CDR3 has 16 amino acids. The CDR3 DNA is TGTGCCAGCAGTCCAATCTTTCGAGGGGGACGGGACGAGCAGTACTTC. Protein product: CASSPIFRGGRDEQYF.

J is TRBJ2-5 and V is TRBV25-1; 8 bases map to TRBD1. Trimming took 5 bases from V and 5 from J; bases not matched to a gene: 4. This CDR3 is 13 amino acids long. CDR1 is MGHDK and CDR2 is SYGVNS in the germline V gene. The DNA of the CDR3 is TGTGCCAGCAGTAGAAGGACAGGGGAGACCCAGTACTTC. This translates into CASSRRTGETQYF. The whole variable domain, remainder taken from reference TRBV25-1 and TRBJ2-5, is EADIYQTPRYLVIGTGKKITLECSQTMGHDKMYWYQQDPGMELHLIHYSYGVNSTEKGDLSSESTVSRIRTEHFPLTLESARPSHTSQYLCASSRRTGETQYFGPGTRLLVL.

This clone was observed once. The rearrangement links TRBV19 to TRBJ1-1, with 9 bases aligning to TRBD1. V trimming: 3 bases; J trimming: 4 bases; junction bases outside the gene matches: 6. The germline V gene has CDR1 LNHDA and CDR2 SQIVND (reference sequence). The length of the CDR3 is 15 residues. The CDR3 reads CASSMTGGGSTEAFF. In DNA form, the CDR3 reads TGTGCCAGTAGTATGACAGGGGGTGGGAGCACTGAAGCTTTCTTT. The complete variable domain, with remaining parts taken from reference TRBV19 and TRBJ1-1, reads DGGITQSPKYLFRKEGQNVTLSCEQNLNHDAMYWYRQDPGQGLRLIYYSQIVNDFQKGDIAEGYSVSREKKESFPLTVTSAQKNPTAFYLCASSMTGGGSTEAFFGQGTRLTVV.

The chain joins TRBV30 to TRBJ1-2; D unresolved. V gave up 3 bases and J gave up 5 bases, with 16 bases separating them. The CDR3 has 14 amino acids. Germline V gives CDR1 GTSNPN, CDR2 SVGIG (reference sequence). CDR3 in amino acids: CAWRGSARGYGYTF. CDR3 nucleotides: TGTGCCTGGAGGGGCAGCGCCCGGGGATATGGCTACACCTTC.

The gene calls are TRBV7-8 and TRBJ1-2; tentatively, D is TRBD1 (5 bases). Trimming pared 4 bases from V and 4 bases from J, leaving 16 bases between. The CDR3 length is 15 residues. Germline V gene data show CDR1 as SGHVS and CDR2 as FQNEAQ. As DNA, the CDR3 is TGTGCCAGCAGCTCCCTCTCGGGGGGGGGCTATGGCTACACCTTC. As protein: CASSSLSGGGYGYTF.

V gene TRBV2 combines with J gene TRBJ2-3; 7 nucleotides agree with TRBD2. The junction had 3 bases not matched to a gene; V was cut back by 8 bases and J by 1 base. The CDR3 contains 13 residues. CDR1 is SNHLY, CDR2 FYNNEI, per germline. Written as DNA, the CDR3 is TGTGCCAGCGAGGCGGGGGGCACAGATACGCAGTATTTT. This codes for CASEAGGTDTQYF. The entire variable domain, with the rest obtained from reference TRBV2 and TRBJ2-3, is as follows: EPEVTQTPSHQVTQMGQEVILRCVPISNHLYFYWYRQILGQKVEFLVSFYNNEISEKSEIFDDQFSVERPDGSNFTLKIRSTKLEDSAMYFCASEAGGTDTQYFGPGTRLTVL.

In this sample, this clone turned up a few times. The CDR3 bases are TGTGCCTCAACCGGTTTCGGGGAAGGTGAGGCTTTCTTT. Translation: CASTGFGEGEAFF. V is TRBV14 and J is TRBJ1-1; D ambiguous. Germline loops: CDR1 SGHDN, CDR2 FVKESK. V lost 11 bases and J 11 bases, leaving 24 bases between the germline ends. CDR3 length: 13 amino acids. Together with reference TRBV14 and TRBJ1-1, the CDR3 gives the full variable domain: EAGVTQFPSHSVIEKGQTVTLRCDPISGHDNLYWYRRVMGKEIKFLLHFVKESKQDESGMPNNRFLAERTGGTYSTLKVQPAELEDSGVYFCASTGFGEGEAFFGQGTRLTVV.

J is TRBJ2-7 and V is TRBV5-4, with a possible D match to TRBD1 (5 bases). This CDR3 contains 13 residues. Germline assignment: CDR1 SGHNT and CDR2 YYREEE (reference sequence). V lost 0 bases and J 4 bases, leaving 8 bases between the germline ends. CDR3 residues: CASSLAAGYEQYF. The CDR3 DNA follows: TGTGCCAGCAGCTTGGCGGCAGGGTACGAGCAGTACTTC.

This rearrangement joins TRBV2 to TRBJ2-2; D unclear. This CDR3 is built from 13 residues. Germline CDR1 is SNHLY and CDR2 is FYNNEI. V was clipped by 8 bases and J by 6 bases, with 13 bases between them. CDR3 loop: CASSKSLSGELFF. CDR3 in DNA: TGTGCCAGCTCCAAGAGCTTATCCGGGGAGCTGTTTTTT.

In the case of this clone: In the same sample, other DNA sequences code for this CDR3. V gene TRBV28 combines with J gene TRBJ2-1; TRBD2 agrees at 10 bases. V trimming: 6 bases; J trimming: 5 bases; junction bases outside the gene matches: 7. Per germline, CDR1 MDHEN and CDR2 SYDVKM. CDR3 length: 15 residues. Here the CDR3 DNA reads TGTGCCAGCAGCCTTTTAGCGGGGGGCAACAATGAGCAGTTCTTC. This gives the protein CASSLLAGGNNEQFF. The full variable domain, in which reference TRBV28 and TRBJ2-1 provide the parts outside the CDR3, is DVKVTQSSRYLVKRTGEKVFLECVQDMDHENMFWYRQDPGLGLRLIYFSYDVKMKEKGDIPEGYSVSREKKERFSLILESASTNQTSMYLCASSLLAGGNNEQFFGPGTRLTVL.

This clone appeared a single time. The chain has TRBV6-5 and TRBJ2-2; the match to TRBD2 covers 11 bases. Trimming cost V 4 bases and J 3 bases; bases outside gene matches: 4. Germline V gene sequence: CDR1 MNHEY, CDR2 SVGAGI. This CDR3 contains 16 residues. CDR3 amino acids: CASSFETSGDTGELFF. DNA for the CDR3: TGTGCCAGCAGTTTCGAGACTAGCGGGGACACCGGGGAGCTGTTTTTT.

This clone was observed a handful of times. The CDR3: CASSPRTSPGTGELFF. CDR3 nucleotides: TGTGCCAGCTCACCACGGACTAGTCCGGGTACCGGGGAGCTGTTTTTT. V is TRBV18 and J is TRBJ2-2, with 7 bases matching TRBD2. V dropped 1 base and J dropped 5; count of bases not matched to a gene: 7. The CDR3 covers 16 residues. Germline CDR1 reads KGHSH; CDR2 reads LQKENI.

This chain joins TRBV7-6 and TRBJ1-1; D ambiguous. The CDR3 has 15 residues. With 1 base removed from V and 3 bases from J, the gap between germline ends came to 12 bases. Germline-derived CDR1 and CDR2 are SGHVS and FNYEAQ. CDR3 sequence (DNA): TGTGCCAGCAGCTTAGATGCGGGTTTCGACACTGAAGCTTTCTTT. Protein product: CASSLDAGFDTEAFF. The variable domain in full, completed from reference TRBV7-6 and TRBJ1-1, reads GAGVSQSPRYKVTKRGQDVALRCDPISGHVSLYWYRQALGQGPEFLTYFNYEAQQDKSGLPNDRFSAERPEGSISTLTIQRTEQRDSAMYRCASSLDAGFDTEAFFGQGTRLTVV.

The V and J genes are TRBV5-1 and TRBJ2-3; D is unclear. The CDR3 runs to 12 residues. Germline V CDR1 and CDR2: SGHRS, YFSETQ. Trimming took off 4 bases at V and 0 bases at J, with 3 bases between the two ends. CDR3 loop: CASSQSTDTQYF. CDR3 coding DNA: TGCGCCAGCAGCCAAAGCACAGATACGCAGTATTTT.

In nucleotides, the CDR3 is TGTGCCAGCAGCCAGGGACAACTAACCAACAATGAGCAGTTCTTC. Protein sequence: CASSQGQLTNNEQFF. The chain couples TRBV28 to TRBJ2-1; D possibly corresponds to TRBD1 (6 bases). V lost 6 bases and J 5 bases, leaving 17 bases between the germline ends. This CDR3 has 15 residues. Germline assignment: CDR1 MDHEN and CDR2 SYDVKM.

The chain has TRBV2 and TRBJ2-6; TRBD1 aligns across 9 bases. Germline loops: CDR1 SNHLY, CDR2 FYNNEI. J gave up 0 bases and V 6 bases, and 9 bases lay outside the gene matches. The CDR3 runs to 18 residues. The CDR3 sequence is CASSDSRDRVSGANVLTF. The CDR3 DNA reads TGTGCCAGCAGCGATTCCCGGGACAGGGTCTCTGGGGCCAACGTCCTGACTTTC.

The V and J genes are TRBV28 and TRBJ2-3, with D tentatively TRBD1 (6 bases). V gave up 1 base and J gave up 5 bases, with 10 bases separating them. The germline gives CDR1 MDHEN, CDR2 SYDVKM. The CDR3 extends over 14 amino acids. For the CDR3, the DNA is TGTGCCAGCAGTTTATCCAGCAGGGGAGATACGCAGTATTTT. The encoded protein is CASSLSSRGDTQYF.

The chain couples TRBV15 to TRBJ1-5; 10 bases match TRBD1. Germline-derived CDR1 and CDR2 are LNHNV and YYDKDF (reference sequence). V dropped 3 bases and J dropped 5; count of bases not matched to a gene: 1. CDR3 length: 14 amino acids. The CDR3 protein is CATSRTGGDQPQHF. The CDR3 nucleotides read TGTGCCACCAGCAGGACAGGGGGCGATCAGCCCCAGCATTTT.

V and J are TRBV9 and TRBJ2-1; 10 bases line up with TRBD2. The V gene end was trimmed by 4 bases and the J gene end by 13 bases; junction bases not matched to a gene: 5. The CDR3 loop spans 12 amino acids. Looked up from germline, CDR1 is SGDLS and CDR2 is YYNGEE. The CDR3 region has the DNA TGTGCCAGCAGCTCAAGCGGGGGGGGCCAGTTCTTC. Amino acid sequence: CASSSSGGGQFF.

CDR3 sequence: CASSATGGWYTEAFF. DNA of the CDR3: TGTGCCAGCAGTGCCACCGGGGGGTGGTACACTGAAGCTTTCTTT. The gene calls are TRBV6-1 and TRBJ1-1; D possibly corresponds to TRBD1 (5 bases). Per the germline V gene, CDR1 is MNHNS and CDR2 is SASEGT. The CDR3 loop spans 15 amino acids. V lost 4 bases and J lost 3, with 15 bases in between.